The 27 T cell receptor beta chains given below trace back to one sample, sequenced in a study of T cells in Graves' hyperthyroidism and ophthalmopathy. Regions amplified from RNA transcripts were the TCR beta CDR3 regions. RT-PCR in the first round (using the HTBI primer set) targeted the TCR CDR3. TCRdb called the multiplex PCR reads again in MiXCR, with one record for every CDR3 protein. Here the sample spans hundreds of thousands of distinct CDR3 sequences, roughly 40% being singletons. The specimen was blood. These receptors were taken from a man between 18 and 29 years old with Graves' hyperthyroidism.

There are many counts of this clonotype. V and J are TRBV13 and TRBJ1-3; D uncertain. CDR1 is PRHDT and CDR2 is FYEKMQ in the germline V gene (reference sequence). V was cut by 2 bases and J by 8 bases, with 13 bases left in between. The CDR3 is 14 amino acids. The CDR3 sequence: CASSLWREVDTIYF. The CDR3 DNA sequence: TGTGCCAGCAGCTTATGGCGGGAGGTAGACACCATATATTTT.

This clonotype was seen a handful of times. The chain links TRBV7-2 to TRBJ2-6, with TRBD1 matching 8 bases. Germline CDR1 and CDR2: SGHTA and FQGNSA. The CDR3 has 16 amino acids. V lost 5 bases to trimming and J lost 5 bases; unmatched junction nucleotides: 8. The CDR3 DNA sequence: TGTGCCAGCAGCCCCGGACAGGGTAGTAGGGCCAACGTCCTGACTTTC. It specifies CASSPGQGSRANVLTF.

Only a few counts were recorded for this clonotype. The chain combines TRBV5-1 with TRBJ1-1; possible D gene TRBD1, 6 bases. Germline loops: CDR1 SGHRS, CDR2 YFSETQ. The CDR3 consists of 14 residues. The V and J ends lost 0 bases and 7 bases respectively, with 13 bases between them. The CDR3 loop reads CASSLERGIGEAFF. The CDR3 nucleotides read TGCGCCAGCAGCTTGGAGAGGGGGATAGGTGAAGCTTTCTTT.

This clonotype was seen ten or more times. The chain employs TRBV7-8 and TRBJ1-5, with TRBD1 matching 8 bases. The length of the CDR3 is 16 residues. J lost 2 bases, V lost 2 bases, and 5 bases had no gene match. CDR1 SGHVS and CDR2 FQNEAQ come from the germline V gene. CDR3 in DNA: TGTGCCAGCAGCTTACAGGGGGCAGGAGGCAATCAGCCCCAGCATTTT. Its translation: CASSLQGAGGNQPQHF. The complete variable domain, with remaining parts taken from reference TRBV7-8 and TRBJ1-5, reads GAGVSQSPRYKVAKRGQDVALRCDPISGHVSLFWYQQALGQGPEFLTYFQNEAQLDKSGLPSDRFFAERPEGSVSTLKIQRTQQEDSAVYLCASSLQGAGGNQPQHFGDGTRLSIL.

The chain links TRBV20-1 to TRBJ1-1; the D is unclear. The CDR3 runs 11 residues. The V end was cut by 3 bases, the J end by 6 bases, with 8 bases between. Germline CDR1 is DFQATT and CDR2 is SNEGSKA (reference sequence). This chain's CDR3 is CSARILAEAFF. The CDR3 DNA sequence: TGCAGTGCTAGGATACTCGCTGAAGCTTTCTTT.

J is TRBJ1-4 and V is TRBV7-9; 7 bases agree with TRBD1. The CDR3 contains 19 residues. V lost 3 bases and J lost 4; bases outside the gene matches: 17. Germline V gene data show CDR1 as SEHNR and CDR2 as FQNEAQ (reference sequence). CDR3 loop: CASSFNRRLAGTDNEKLFF. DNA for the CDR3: TGTGCCAGCAGCTTCAACCGTCGCCTGGCCGGGACAGATAATGAAAAACTGTTTTTT.

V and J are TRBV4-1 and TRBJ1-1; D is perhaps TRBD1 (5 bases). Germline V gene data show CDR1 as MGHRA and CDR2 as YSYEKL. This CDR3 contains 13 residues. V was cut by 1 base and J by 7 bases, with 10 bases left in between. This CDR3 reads CASSQAGIGEAFF. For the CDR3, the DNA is TGCGCCAGCAGCCAAGCAGGGATAGGTGAAGCTTTCTTT.

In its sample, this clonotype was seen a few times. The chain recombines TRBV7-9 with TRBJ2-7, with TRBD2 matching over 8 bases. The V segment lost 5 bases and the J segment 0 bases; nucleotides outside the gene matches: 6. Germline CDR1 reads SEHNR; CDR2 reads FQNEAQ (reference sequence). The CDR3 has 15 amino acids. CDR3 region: CASSPPGGPSYEQYF. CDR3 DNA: TGTGCCAGCAGCCCCCCGGGAGGGCCCTCCTACGAGCAGTACTTC.

The CDR3 loop is CASSLAVSPRPYEQYF. The CDR3, as DNA: TGTGCCAGCAGCTTGGCCGTCAGCCCACGACCCTACGAGCAGTACTTC. The chain has TRBV5-6 and TRBJ2-7; D not resolved. V was trimmed by 0 bases and J by 2 bases, leaving 15 bases between them. The CDR3 runs to 16 residues. The germline V gene has CDR1 SGHDT and CDR2 YYEEEE.

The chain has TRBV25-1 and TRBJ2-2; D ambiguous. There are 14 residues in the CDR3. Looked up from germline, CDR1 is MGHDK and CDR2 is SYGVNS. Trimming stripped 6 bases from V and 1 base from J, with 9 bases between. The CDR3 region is CASRQPGNTGELFF. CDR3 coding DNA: TGTGCCAGCAGGCAACCAGGGAACACCGGGGAGCTGTTTTTT.

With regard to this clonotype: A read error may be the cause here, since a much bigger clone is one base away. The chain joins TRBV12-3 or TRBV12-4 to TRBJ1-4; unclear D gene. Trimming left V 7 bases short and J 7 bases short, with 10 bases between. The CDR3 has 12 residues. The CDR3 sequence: CASISVSEKLFF. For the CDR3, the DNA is TGTGCCAGCATCTCCGTGAGTGAAAAACTGTTTTTT.

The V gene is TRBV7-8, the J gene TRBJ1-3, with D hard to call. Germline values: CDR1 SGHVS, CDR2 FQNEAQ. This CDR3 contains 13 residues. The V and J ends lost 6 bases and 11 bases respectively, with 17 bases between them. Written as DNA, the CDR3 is TGTGCCAGCAGGGATGTAGCGCGCCGGGCCATATATTTT. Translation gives CASRDVARRAIYF.

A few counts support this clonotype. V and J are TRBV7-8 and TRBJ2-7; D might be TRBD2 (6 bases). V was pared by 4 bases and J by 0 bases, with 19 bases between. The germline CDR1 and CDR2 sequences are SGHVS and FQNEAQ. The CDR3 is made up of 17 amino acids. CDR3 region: CASSSRLGAGLSYEQYF. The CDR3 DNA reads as TGTGCCAGCAGCTCCAGATTAGGAGCGGGTCTCTCCTACGAGCAGTACTTC.

DNA for the CDR3: TGTGCCAGCAGCGTCTCTTGCGGCCAAGAGCCCCAGCATTTT. Encoded protein: CASSVSCGQEPQHF. The rearrangement links TRBV9 to TRBJ1-5; D uncertain. Germline values: CDR1 SGDLS, CDR2 YYNGEE. V lost 2 bases to trimming and J lost 8 bases, with 14 bases between them. This CDR3 is built from 14 residues.

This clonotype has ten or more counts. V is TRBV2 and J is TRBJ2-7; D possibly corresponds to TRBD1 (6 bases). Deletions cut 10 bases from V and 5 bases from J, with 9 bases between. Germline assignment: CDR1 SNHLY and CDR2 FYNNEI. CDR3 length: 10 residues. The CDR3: CATSGDEQYF. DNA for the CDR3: TGTGCCACCTCAGGGGACGAGCAGTACTTC.

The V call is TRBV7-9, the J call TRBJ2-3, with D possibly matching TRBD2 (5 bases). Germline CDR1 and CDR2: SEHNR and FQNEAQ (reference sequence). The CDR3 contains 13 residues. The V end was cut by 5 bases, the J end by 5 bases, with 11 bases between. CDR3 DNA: TGTGCCAGCAGCCCCCCCGCGGGAGATACGCAGTATTTT. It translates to CASSPPAGDTQYF.

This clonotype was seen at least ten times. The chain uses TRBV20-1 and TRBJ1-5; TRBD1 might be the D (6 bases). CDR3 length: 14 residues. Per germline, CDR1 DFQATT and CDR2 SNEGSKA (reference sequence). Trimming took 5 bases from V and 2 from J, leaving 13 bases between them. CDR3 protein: CSAVTGPRNQPQHF. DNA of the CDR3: TGCAGTGCTGTCACAGGGCCGCGCAATCAGCCCCAGCATTTT.

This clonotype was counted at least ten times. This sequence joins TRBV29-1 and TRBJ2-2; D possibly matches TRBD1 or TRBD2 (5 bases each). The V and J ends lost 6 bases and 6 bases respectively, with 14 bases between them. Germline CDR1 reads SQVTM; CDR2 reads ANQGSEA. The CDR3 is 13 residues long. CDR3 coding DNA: TGCAGCGTCTGGGACGGTGGAGCCGGGGAGCTGTTTTTT. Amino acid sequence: CSVWDGGAGELFF.

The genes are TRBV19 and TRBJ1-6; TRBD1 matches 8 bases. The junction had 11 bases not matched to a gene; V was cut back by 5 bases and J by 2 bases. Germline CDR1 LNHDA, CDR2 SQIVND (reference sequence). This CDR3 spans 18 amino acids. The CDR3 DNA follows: TGTGCCAGTAGTTCGGGACAGGATTGGGAAACCTATAATTCACCCCTCCACTTT. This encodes CASSSGQDWETYNSPLHF.

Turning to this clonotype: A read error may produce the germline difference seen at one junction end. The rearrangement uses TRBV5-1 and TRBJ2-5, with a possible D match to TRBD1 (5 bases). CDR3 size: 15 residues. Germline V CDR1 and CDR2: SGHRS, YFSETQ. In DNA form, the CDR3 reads TGTGCCAGCAGCTTGTTTAGGGGCGCGGAAGAGACCCAGTACTTC. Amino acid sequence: CASSLFRGAEETQYF.

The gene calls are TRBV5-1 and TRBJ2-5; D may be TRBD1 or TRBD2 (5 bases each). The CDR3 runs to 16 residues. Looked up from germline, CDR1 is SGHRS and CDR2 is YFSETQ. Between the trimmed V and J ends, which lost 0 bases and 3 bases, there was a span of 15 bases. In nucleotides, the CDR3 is TGCGCCAGCAGCTTGGACCCGGGACGCACAGAAGAGACCCAGTACTTC. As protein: CASSLDPGRTEETQYF.

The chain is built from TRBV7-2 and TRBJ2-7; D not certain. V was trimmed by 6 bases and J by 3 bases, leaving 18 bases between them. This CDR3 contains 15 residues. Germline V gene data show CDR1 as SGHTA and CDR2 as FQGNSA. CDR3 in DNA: TGTGCCAGCAGTTCACGGGCGAGTGCATACTACGAGCAGTACTTC. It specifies CASSSRASAYYEQYF.

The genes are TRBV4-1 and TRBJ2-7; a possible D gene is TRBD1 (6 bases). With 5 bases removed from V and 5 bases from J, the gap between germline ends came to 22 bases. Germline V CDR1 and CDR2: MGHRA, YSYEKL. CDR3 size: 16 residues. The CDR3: CASSSEVRPGAHEQYF. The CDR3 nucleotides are TGCGCCAGCAGCTCAGAGGTAAGGCCAGGGGCTCACGAGCAGTACTTC.

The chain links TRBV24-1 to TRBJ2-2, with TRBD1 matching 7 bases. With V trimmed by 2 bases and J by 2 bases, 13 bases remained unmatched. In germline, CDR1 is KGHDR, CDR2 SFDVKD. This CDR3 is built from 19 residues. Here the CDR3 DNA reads TGTGCCACCAGTGATTCTCAACCTAGGACAGGTTCAAACACCGGGGAGCTGTTTTTT. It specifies CATSDSQPRTGSNTGELFF.

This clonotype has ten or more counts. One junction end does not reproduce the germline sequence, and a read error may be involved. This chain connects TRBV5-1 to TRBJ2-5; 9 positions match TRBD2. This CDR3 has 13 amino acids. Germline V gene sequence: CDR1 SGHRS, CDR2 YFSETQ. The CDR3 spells CASSIAGAETQYF. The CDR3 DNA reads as TGTGCCAGCAGTATAGCGGGAGCGGAGACCCAGTACTTC.

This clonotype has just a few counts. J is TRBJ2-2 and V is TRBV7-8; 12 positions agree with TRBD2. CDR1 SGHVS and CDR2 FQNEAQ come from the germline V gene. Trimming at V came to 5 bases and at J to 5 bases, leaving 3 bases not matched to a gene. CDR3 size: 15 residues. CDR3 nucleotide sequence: TGTGCCAGCAGCACCGGACTAGCGGGGACCGGGGAGCTGTTTTTT. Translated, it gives CASSTGLAGTGELFF.

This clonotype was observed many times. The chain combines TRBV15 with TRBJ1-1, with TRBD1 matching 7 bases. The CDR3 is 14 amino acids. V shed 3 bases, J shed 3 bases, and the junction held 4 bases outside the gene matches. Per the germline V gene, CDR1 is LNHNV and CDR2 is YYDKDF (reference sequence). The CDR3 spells CATSRDRLDTEAFF. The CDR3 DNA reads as TGTGCCACCAGCAGGGACAGGTTGGACACTGAAGCTTTCTTT.